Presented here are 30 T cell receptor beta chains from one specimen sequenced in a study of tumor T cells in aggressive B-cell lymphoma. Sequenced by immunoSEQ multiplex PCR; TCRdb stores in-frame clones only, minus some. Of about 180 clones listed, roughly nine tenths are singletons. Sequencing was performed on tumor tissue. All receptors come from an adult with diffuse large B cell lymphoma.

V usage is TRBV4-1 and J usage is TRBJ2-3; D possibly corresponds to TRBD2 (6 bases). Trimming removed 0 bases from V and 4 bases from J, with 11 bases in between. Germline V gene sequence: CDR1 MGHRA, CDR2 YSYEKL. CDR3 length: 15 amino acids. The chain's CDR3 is CASSQDRRGADTQYF. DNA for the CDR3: TGCGCCAGCAGCCAAGATAGGAGGGGTGCAGATACGCAGTATTTT.

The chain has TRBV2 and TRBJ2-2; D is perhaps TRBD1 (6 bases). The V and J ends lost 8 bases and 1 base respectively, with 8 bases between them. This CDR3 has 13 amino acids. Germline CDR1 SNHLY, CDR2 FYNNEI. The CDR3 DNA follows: TGTGCCAGCTACAGGGAGAACACCGGGGAGCTGTTTTTT. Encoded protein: CASYRENTGELFF. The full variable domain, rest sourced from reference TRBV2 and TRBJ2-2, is EPEVTQTPSHQVTQMGQEVILRCVPISNHLYFYWYRQILGQKVEFLVSFYNNEISEKSEIFDDQFSVERPDGSNFTLKIRSTKLEDSAMYFCASYRENTGELFFGEGSRLTVL.

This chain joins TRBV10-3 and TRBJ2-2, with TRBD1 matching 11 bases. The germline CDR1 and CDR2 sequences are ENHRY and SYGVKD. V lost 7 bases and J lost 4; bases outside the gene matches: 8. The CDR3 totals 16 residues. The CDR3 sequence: CAIKIGQGASTGELFF. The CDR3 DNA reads TGTGCCATCAAGATCGGACAGGGGGCGAGCACCGGGGAGCTGTTTTTT.

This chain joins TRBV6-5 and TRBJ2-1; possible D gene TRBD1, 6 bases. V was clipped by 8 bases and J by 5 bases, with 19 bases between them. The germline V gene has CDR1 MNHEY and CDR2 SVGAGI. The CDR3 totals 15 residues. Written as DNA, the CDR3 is TGTGCCAGCTCCGTGGGACAACCAACGAACAATGAGCAGTTCTTC. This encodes CASSVGQPTNNEQFF.

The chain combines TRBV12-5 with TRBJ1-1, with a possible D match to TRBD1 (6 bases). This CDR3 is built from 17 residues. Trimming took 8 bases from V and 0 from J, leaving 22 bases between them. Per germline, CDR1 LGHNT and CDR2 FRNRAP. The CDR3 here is CASSRRPPGQLNTEAFF. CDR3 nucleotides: TGTGCTAGTTCTCGTCGTCCTCCGGGACAATTGAACACTGAAGCTTTCTTT.

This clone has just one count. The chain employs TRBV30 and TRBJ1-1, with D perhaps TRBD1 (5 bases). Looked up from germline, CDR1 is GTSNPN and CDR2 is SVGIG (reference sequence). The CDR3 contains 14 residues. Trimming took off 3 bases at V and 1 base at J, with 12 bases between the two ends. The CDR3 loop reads CAWSLGGGNTEAFF. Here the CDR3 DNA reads TGTGCCTGGAGCCTGGGGGGTGGGAACACTGAAGCTTTCTTT.

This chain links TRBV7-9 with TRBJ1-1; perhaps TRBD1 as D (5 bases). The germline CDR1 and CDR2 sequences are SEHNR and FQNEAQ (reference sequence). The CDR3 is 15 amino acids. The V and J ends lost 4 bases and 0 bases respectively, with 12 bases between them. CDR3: CASSSPLGLNTEAFF. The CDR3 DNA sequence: TGTGCCAGCAGCTCCCCGTTGGGGCTGAACACTGAAGCTTTCTTT.

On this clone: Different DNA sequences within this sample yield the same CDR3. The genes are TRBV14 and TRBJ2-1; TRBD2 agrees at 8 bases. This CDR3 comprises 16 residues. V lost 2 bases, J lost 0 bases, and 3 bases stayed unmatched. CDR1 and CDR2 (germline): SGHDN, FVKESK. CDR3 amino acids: CASSQLAGTSYNEQFF. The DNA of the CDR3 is TGTGCCAGCAGCCAATTAGCGGGGACCTCCTACAATGAGCAGTTCTTC.

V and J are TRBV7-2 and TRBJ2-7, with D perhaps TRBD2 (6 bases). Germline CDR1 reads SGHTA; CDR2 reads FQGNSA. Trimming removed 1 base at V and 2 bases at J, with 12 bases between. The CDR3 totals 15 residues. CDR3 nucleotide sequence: TGTGCCAGCAGCTTAGATAGCGGAGCGACCTACGAGCAGTACTTC. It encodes CASSLDSGATYEQYF.

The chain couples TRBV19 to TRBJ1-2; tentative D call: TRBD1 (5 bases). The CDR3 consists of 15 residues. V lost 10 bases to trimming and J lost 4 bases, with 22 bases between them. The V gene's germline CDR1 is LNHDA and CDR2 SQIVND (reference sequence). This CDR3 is CATSNYRSGGYGYTF. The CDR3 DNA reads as TGTGCCACCTCAAACTACCGCTCGGGGGGCTATGGCTACACCTTC.

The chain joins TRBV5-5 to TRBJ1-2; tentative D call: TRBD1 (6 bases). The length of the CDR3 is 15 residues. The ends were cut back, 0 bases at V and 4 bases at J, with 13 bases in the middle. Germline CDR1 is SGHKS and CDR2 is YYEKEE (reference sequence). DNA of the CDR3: TGTGCCAGCAGCTTGGGTCAGGGGACGGTCTATGGCTACACCTTC. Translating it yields CASSLGQGTVYGYTF.

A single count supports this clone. CDR3 in DNA: TGTGCCAGCAGGAGCCACCAAGTGCCGTACTTC. It codes for CASRSHQVPYF. The V call is TRBV2, the J call TRBJ2-5; D unclear. CDR1 SNHLY and CDR2 FYNNEI come from the germline V gene. The V gene lost 6 bases and the J gene lost 13 bases, with 15 bases spanning the gap. The CDR3 loop spans 11 amino acids.

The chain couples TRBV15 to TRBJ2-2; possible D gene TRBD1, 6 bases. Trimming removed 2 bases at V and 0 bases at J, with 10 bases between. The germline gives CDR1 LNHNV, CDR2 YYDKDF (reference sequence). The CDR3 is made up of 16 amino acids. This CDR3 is CATSRSQGANTGELFF. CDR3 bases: TGTGCCACCAGCAGATCACAGGGAGCGAACACCGGGGAGCTGTTTTTT.

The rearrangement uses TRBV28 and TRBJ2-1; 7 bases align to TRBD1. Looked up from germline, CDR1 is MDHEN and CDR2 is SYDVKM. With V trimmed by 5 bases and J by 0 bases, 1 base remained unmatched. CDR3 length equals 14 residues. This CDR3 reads CASSNRGSYNEQFF. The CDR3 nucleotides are TGTGCCAGCAGTAACAGGGGCTCCTACAATGAGCAGTTCTTC.

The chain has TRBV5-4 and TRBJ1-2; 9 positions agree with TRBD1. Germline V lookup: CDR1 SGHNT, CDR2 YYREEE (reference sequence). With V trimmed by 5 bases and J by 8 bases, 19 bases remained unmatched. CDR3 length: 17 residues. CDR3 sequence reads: CASRSGTGSADTGGYTF. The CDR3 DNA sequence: TGTGCCAGCAGATCCGGGACAGGGTCCGCTGATACGGGAGGCTACACCTTC.

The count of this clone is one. CDR3 region: CATLDRNQEDTEAFF. CDR3 nucleotides: TGTGCCACCTTGGATCGCAATCAGGAGGACACTGAAGCTTTCTTT. V usage is TRBV25-1 and J usage is TRBJ1-1; no definite D call. CDR3 length: 15 residues. The germline gives CDR1 MGHDK, CDR2 SYGVNS. With 10 bases removed from V and 3 bases from J, the gap between germline ends came to 21 bases.

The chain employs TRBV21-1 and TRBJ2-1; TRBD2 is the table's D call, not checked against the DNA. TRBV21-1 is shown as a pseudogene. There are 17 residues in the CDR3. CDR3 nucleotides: TGTGCCAGCAGGGAACCGGTAGCTACACCTTCCGACAATGAGCAGTTCTTC. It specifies CASREPVATPSDNEQFF.

CDR3 in amino acids: CASSLELAATNTGELFF. The CDR3 DNA sequence: TGTGCCAGCAGTTTAGAGCTAGCGGCAACGAACACCGGGGAGCTGTTTTTT. The genes are TRBV27 and TRBJ2-2; 7 positions agree with TRBD2. Germline V lookup: CDR1 MNHEY, CDR2 SMNVEV (reference sequence). The trim removed 2 bases at V and 0 bases at J, leaving 6 bases unmatched. The CDR3 has 17 residues.

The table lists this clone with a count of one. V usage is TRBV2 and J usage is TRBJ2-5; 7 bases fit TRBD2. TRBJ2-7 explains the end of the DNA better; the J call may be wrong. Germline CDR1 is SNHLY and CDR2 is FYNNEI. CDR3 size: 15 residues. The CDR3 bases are TGTGCCAGCAGTGAGCTAGCGGAGGATTCCTACGAGCAGTACTTC. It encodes CASSELAEDSYEQYF.

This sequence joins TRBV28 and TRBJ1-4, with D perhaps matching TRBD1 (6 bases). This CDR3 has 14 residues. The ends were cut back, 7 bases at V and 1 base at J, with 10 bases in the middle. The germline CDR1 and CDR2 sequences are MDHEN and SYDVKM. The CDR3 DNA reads TGTGCCAGCACCTTACAGGGAACTAATGAAAAACTGTTTTTT. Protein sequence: CASTLQGTNEKLFF.

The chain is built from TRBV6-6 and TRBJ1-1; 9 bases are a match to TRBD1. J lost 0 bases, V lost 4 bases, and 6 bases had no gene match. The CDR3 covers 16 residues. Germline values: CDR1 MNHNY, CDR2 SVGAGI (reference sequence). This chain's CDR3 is CASSSRTGALNTEAFF. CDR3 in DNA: TGTGCCAGCAGTTCCCGGACAGGGGCATTGAACACTGAAGCTTTCTTT.

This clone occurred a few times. The CDR3 here is CASSAGQGGKEKLFF. CDR3 sequence (DNA): TGTGCCAGCAGCGCGGGACAGGGCGGAAAGGAAAAACTGTTTTTT. The gene calls are TRBV9 and TRBJ1-4; 9 bases fit TRBD1. Trimming took 3 bases from V and 8 from J; bases not matched to a gene: 8. The CDR3 totals 15 residues. Germline V gene data show CDR1 as SGDLS and CDR2 as YYNGEE.

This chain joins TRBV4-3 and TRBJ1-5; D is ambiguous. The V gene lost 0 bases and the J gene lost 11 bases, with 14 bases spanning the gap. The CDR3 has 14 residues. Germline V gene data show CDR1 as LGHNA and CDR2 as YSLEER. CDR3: CASSQDYAAPAQHF. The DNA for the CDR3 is TGCGCCAGCAGCCAAGATTATGCGGCTCCGGCCCAGCATTTT.

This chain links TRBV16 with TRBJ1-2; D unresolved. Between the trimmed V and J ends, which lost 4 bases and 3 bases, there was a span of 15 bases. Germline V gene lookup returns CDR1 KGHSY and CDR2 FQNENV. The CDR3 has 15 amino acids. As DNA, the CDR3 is TGTGCCAGCAGCCCTGGACTACTTGGTGACTATGGCTACACCTTC. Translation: CASSPGLLGDYGYTF.

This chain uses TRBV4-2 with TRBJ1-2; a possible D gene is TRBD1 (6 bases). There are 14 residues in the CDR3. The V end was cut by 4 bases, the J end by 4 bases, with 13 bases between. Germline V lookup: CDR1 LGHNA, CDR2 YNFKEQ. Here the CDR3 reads CASSPRDNGYGYTF. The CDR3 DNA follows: TGTGCCAGCAGCCCCCGGGACAACGGCTATGGCTACACCTTC.

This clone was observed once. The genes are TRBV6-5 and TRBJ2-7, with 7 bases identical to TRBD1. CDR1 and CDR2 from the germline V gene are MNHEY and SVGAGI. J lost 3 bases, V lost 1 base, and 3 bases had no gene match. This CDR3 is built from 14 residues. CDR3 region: CASSYFRGSYEQYF. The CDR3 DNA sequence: TGTGCCAGCAGTTACTTCAGGGGGAGCTACGAGCAGTACTTC.

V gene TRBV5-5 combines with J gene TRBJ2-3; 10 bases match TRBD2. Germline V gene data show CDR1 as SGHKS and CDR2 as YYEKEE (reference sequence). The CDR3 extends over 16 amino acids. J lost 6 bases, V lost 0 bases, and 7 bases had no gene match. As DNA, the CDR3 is TGTGCCAGCAGCTTGGATTGGCTAGCGGGAGTTGATACGCAGTATTTT. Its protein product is CASSLDWLAGVDTQYF.

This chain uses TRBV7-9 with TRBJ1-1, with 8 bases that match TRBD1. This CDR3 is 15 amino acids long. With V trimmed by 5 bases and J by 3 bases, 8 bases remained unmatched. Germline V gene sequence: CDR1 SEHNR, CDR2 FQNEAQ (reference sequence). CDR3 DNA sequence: TGTGCCAGCAGCCGAGTCGGACAGGGCGACACTGAAGCTTTCTTT. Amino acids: CASSRVGQGDTEAFF.

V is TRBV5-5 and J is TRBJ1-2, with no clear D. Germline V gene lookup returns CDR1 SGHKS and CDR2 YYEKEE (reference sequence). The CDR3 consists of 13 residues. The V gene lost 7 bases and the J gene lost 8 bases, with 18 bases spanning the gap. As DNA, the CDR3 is TGTGCCAGCCACGATTACTTGGCGGGAGGCTACACCTTC. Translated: CASHDYLAGGYTF.

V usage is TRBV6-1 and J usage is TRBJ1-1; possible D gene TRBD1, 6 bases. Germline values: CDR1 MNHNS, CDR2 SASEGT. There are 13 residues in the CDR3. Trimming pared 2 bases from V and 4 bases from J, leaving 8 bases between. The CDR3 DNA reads TGTGCCAGCAGTGAACAGGGGAGCACTGAAGCTTTCTTT. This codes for CASSEQGSTEAFF.